A single sample gave rise to the 17 T cell receptor beta chains below, sequenced in a study of shared clonotypes between healthy human individuals. Repertoires were generated with immunoSEQ multiplex PCR, while TCRdb's copy carries only in-frame clones and drops some. Of roughly 2,000,000 clones in the sample, about 95% were seen once. Terminally differentiated effector memory CD45RA+ cells were excluded by CCR7 positive selection of CD45RO-negative cells. The specimen was naive CD8+ T cells sorted from blood. The receptor set was obtained from a man younger than 30 in good health.

A remark on this clone: This specimen includes other DNA sequences encoding the same CDR3. The rearrangement links TRBV27 to TRBJ2-7; D gene ambiguous. The germline V gene encodes CDR1 MNHEY and CDR2 SMNVEV (reference sequence). Trimming shortened V by 4 bases and J by 4 bases, and 11 bases separated the two germline ends. The CDR3 spans 13 residues. The CDR3 nucleotides are TGTGCCAGCAGTTCATTCTCAGGATACGAGCAGTACTTC. Translating it yields CASSSFSGYEQYF.

The genes are TRBV5-1 and TRBJ2-1; tentatively, D is TRBD1 (6 bases). V was shortened by 0 bases and J by 3 bases, with 13 bases between the two germline ends. CDR1 and CDR2 from the germline V gene are SGHRS and YFSETQ. The CDR3 spans 16 residues. CDR3 nucleotides: TGCGCCAGCAGCTTGGGTACCAGGGGCGACTACAATGAGCAGTTCTTC. Translating gives CASSLGTRGDYNEQFF.

The CDR3 DNA reads TGTGCCAGCAGCCCTACTATCCAAAGCTATGGCTACACCTTC. It yields the protein CASSPTIQSYGYTF. The rearrangement joins TRBV5-4 to TRBJ1-2; no definite D call. V was cut by 4 bases and J by 4 bases, with 14 bases left in between. Germline CDR1 SGHNT, CDR2 YYREEE (reference sequence). This CDR3 has 14 residues.

The J gene is TRBJ2-3, the V gene TRBV11-2; TRBD2 agrees at 8 bases. Germline assignment: CDR1 SGHAT and CDR2 FQNNGV. Trimming at V came to 6 bases and at J to 4 bases, leaving 6 bases not matched to a gene. This CDR3 has 14 amino acids. CDR3 sequence (DNA): TGTGCCAGCAGGTCGGGACTAGGGGCAGATACGCAGTATTTT. Encoded protein: CASRSGLGADTQYF.

This chain connects TRBV6-5 to TRBJ2-3; TRBD2 might be the D (6 bases). Looked up from germline, CDR1 is MNHEY and CDR2 is SVGAGI. The V end was cut by 4 bases, the J end by 5 bases, with 16 bases between. The CDR3 totals 15 residues. This CDR3 reads CASSSWRVVGDTQYF. CDR3 nucleotide sequence: TGTGCCAGCAGTTCGTGGAGGGTCGTAGGAGATACGCAGTATTTT.

The V and J genes are TRBV10-3 and TRBJ2-7; D is possibly TRBD1 or TRBD2 (7 bases each). In germline, CDR1 is ENHRY, CDR2 SYGVKD. The germline V and J ends were trimmed by 7 bases and 6 bases, with 13 bases remaining between them. The CDR3 has 12 amino acids. The CDR3 is CAIKTGEGEQYF. The CDR3 DNA sequence: TGTGCCATCAAAACAGGGGAGGGCGAGCAGTACTTC.

The genes are TRBV19 and TRBJ2-1, with D unclear. The germline gives CDR1 LNHDA, CDR2 SQIVND (reference sequence). The CDR3 runs 13 residues. V lost 1 base and J lost 10, with 11 bases in between. CDR3: CASSIAPAVEQFF. CDR3 sequence (DNA): TGTGCCAGTAGTATAGCCCCCGCGGTGGAGCAGTTCTTC.

The J gene is TRBJ2-5, the V gene TRBV21-1. TRBV21-1 is given as a pseudogene. The CDR3 runs 11 residues. Here the CDR3 reads CASSMQETQYF. The CDR3 DNA is TGTGCCAGCAGCATGCAAGAGACCCAGTACTTC.

With respect to this clone: Other DNA sequences from this sample encode an identical CDR3 as well. The genes are TRBV6-5 and TRBJ1-1, with D perhaps matching TRBD1 (6 bases). Germline V CDR1 and CDR2: MNHEY, SVGAGI. The CDR3 is made up of 13 amino acids. Trimming pared 1 base from V and 6 bases from J, leaving 9 bases between. The CDR3 nucleotides read TGTGCCAGCAGTTACTTACAGGGCTCTGAAGCTTTCTTT. This codes for CASSYLQGSEAFF.

The chain employs TRBV5-6 and TRBJ1-5; 10 nucleotides line up with TRBD1. After removal of 4 bases from V and 3 bases from J, the junction contained 4 bases not matched to a gene. The CDR3 length is 15 residues. Germline V gives CDR1 SGHDT, CDR2 YYEEEE. CDR3 in DNA: TGTGCCAGCAGCGCGGGGACAGGGGACAATCAGCCCCAGCATTTT. It encodes CASSAGTGDNQPQHF.

The J gene is TRBJ2-3, the V gene TRBV9; 11 nucleotides match TRBD2. The CDR3 is made up of 14 amino acids. V gave up 4 bases and J gave up 5 bases; unmatched junction bases: 3. The germline CDR1 and CDR2 sequences are SGDLS and YYNGEE. This CDR3 reads CASSLAGGGDTQYF. CDR3 sequence (DNA): TGTGCCAGCAGCCTAGCGGGAGGCGGAGATACGCAGTATTTT.

The V gene is TRBV5-6, the J gene TRBJ2-7, with 11 bases that match TRBD2. With V trimmed by 6 bases and J by 3 bases, 2 bases remained unmatched. CDR1 is SGHDT and CDR2 is YYEEEE in the germline V gene. CDR3 length equals 13 residues. CDR3 nucleotides: TGTGCCAGCATCACTAGCGGGGGCTACGAGCAGTACTTC. Encoded protein: CASITSGGYEQYF.

The V and J genes are TRBV6-6 and TRBJ2-1; 7 nucleotides align to TRBD2. With V trimmed by 2 bases and J by 6 bases, 4 bases remained unmatched. The CDR3 is 14 amino acids. Germline V lookup: CDR1 MNHNY, CDR2 SVGAGI (reference sequence). CDR3 in amino acids: CASSYGGEANEQFF. DNA for the CDR3: TGTGCCAGCAGTTACGGGGGGGAGGCCAATGAGCAGTTCTTC.

The chain employs TRBV5-1 and TRBJ2-5, with D hard to call. Trimming removed 0 bases from V and 1 base from J, with 10 bases in between. Germline lookup yields CDR1 SGHRS and CDR2 YFSETQ. There are 15 residues in the CDR3. CDR3 DNA sequence: TGCGCCAGCAGCTTGGTCGGGTCAGGCCAAGAGACCCAGTACTTC. Residues: CASSLVGSGQETQYF.

CDR3 amino acids: CASSVLRGADTQYF. CDR3 nucleotide sequence: TGTGCCAGCAGCGTATTGAGGGGGGCAGATACGCAGTATTTT. V is TRBV9 and J is TRBJ2-3; TRBD1 or TRBD2 may be the D gene (6 bases each). Germline CDR1 reads SGDLS; CDR2 reads YYNGEE. V was shortened by 1 base and J by 4 bases, with 10 bases between the two germline ends. The CDR3 is 14 residues long.

V usage is TRBV11-2 and J usage is TRBJ2-3, with 9 bases matching TRBD2. The J segment lost 4 bases and the V segment lost 6 bases, leaving 5 bases of the junction unmatched. The germline gives CDR1 SGHAT, CDR2 FQNNGV. The CDR3 covers 14 residues. CDR3 residues: CASRVAGVADTQYF. In nucleotides, the CDR3 is TGTGCCAGCAGAGTAGCGGGAGTGGCAGATACGCAGTATTTT.

This chain links TRBV7-9 with TRBJ1-1, with 9 bases aligning to TRBD1. CDR3 length: 13 amino acids. Trimming cost V 5 bases and J 10 bases; bases outside gene matches: 8. Germline values: CDR1 SEHNR, CDR2 FQNEAQ (reference sequence). The CDR3 here is CASSPTGGEGAFF. In DNA form, the CDR3 reads TGTGCCAGCAGCCCGACAGGGGGGGAAGGAGCTTTCTTT.